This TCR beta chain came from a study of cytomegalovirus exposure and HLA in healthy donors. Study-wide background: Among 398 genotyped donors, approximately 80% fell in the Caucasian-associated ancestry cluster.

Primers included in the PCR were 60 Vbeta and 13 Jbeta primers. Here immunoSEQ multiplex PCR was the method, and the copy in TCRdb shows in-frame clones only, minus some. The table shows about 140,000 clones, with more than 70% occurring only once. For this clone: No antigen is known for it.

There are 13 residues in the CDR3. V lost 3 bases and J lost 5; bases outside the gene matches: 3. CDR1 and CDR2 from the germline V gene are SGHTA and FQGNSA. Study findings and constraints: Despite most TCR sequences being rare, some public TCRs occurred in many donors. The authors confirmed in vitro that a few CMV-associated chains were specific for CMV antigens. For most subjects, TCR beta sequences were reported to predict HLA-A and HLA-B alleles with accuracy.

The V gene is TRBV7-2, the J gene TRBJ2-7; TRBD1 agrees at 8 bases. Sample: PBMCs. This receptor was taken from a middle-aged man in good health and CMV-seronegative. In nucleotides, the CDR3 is TGTGCCAGCAGCTTGGACAGGGCTAACGAGCAGTACTTC. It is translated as CASSLDRANEQYF. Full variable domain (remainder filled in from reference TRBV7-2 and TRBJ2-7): GAGVSQSPSNKVTEKGKDVELRCDPISGHTALYWYRQSLGQGLEFLIYFQGNSAPDKSGLPSDRFSAERTGGSVSTLTIQRTQQEDSAVYLCASSLDRANEQYFGPGTRLTVT.